These T cell receptor beta chains were read from a single sample in a study of T cells and Merkel cell carcinoma outcomes. Clones were sequenced by immunoSEQ multiplex PCR, and TCRdb holds only the in-frame ones, with some missing. Of 15,000 to 25,000 clones in the sample, over 70% are singletons; the top ten hold roughly 3.3%. Sequenced input: tumor tissue from Merkel cell carcinoma. Receptor source: a human donor with Merkel cell carcinoma. Both conserved end residues are part of each CDR3. D genes are given only for firm matches. Part of the rows lack a size; the others show once, few, many or a class for expanded clones.

j_gene	d_gene	abundance	v_gene	CDR3aa	CDR3nt
TRBJ1-4	TRBD1	once	TRBV7-9	CASSPTGSPEKLFF	TGTGCCAGCAGCCCGACAGGGTCACCTGAAAAACTGTTTTTT
TRBJ1-2	-	-	TRBV18	CASSLKTGNGYTF	TGTGCCAGCTCACTAAAGACTGGGAATGGCTACACCTTC
TRBJ2-5	-	-	TRBV7-9	CASSLGGGHRGETQYF	TGTGCCAGCAGCTTAGGTGGGGGACACCGAGGGGAGACCCAGTACTTC
TRBJ2-7	-	-	TRBV5-6	CASSLLQGTYEQYF	TGTGCCAGCAGCTTGCTCCAGGGCACCTACGAGCAGTACTTC
TRBJ2-1	-	-	TRBV9	CASSGEWRTWGEQFF	TGTGCCAGCAGCGGTGAGTGGAGGACCTGGGGAGAGCAGTTCTTC
TRBJ2-4	-	-	TRBV11-2	CASSFPSVDIQYF	TGTGCCAGCAGCTTTCCCAGCGTCGACATTCAGTACTTC
TRBJ2-5	-	-	TRBV7-8	CASSARAGEETQYF	TGTGCCAGCAGCGCTAGAGCGGGCGAAGAGACCCAGTACTTC
TRBJ1-2	-	-	TRBV30	CAWSRMYRSEYTF	TGTGCCTGGAGTAGAATGTATCGGAGCGAATACACCTTC
TRBJ2-7	-	-	TRBV27	CASSLYGGYVNEQYF	TGTGCCAGCAGTTTATACGGGGGCTATGTCAACGAGCAGTACTTC
TRBJ1-5	-	few	TRBV9	CASSVGDNQPQHF	TGTGCCAGCAGCGTAGGGGACAATCAGCCCCAGCATTTT
TRBJ2-2	-	-	TRBV29-1	CSVGTDRIGELFF	TGCAGCGTTGGGACGGACAGAATCGGGGAGCTGTTTTTT
TRBJ2-7	-	-	TRBV5-1	CASSKGTSGPYEQYF	TGCGCCAGCAGCAAAGGGACCTCAGGGCCCTACGAGCAGTACTTC
TRBJ2-7	TRBD2	-	TRBV13	CASSFGLRLAGDEQYF	TGTGCCAGCAGCTTTGGGCTTCGACTAGCGGGAGACGAGCAGTACTTC
TRBJ1-5	-	few	TRBV18	CASSPDPALDYNQPQHF	TGTGCCAGCTCACCGGACCCCGCGCTCGATTACAATCAGCCCCAGCATTTT